The clone carrying this TCR beta chain was detected ten times or more. Molecular barcoded adaptors covering alpha/delta and beta/gamma chains were used on 400 to 450 ng RNA. TCRdb re-called the reads through MiXCR, storing one row per CDR3 protein. Here the sample spans about 28,000 distinct CDR3 sequences, 14% being singletons. Germline-derived CDR1 and CDR2 are MGHRA and YSYEKL. With V trimmed by 0 bases and J by 3 bases, 17 bases remained unmatched. There are 21 residues in the CDR3. These data come from a study of read filtering for tumor transcriptome and immune sequencing. Study-wide background: Whole-transcriptome libraries were prepared after DNase treatment.

The sample taken for sequencing was a population of CD138-negative cells sorted from bone marrow. The receptor's source is a donor older than 35 with multiple myeloma. The chain recombines TRBV4-1 with TRBJ2-7, with 13 nucleotides matching TRBD2. This CDR3 reads CASSQDPVGLAGVKVNYEQYF. As DNA, the CDR3 is TGCGCCAGCAGCCAAGACCCTGTCGGACTAGCGGGAGTGAAGGTAAACTACGAGCAGTACTTC.